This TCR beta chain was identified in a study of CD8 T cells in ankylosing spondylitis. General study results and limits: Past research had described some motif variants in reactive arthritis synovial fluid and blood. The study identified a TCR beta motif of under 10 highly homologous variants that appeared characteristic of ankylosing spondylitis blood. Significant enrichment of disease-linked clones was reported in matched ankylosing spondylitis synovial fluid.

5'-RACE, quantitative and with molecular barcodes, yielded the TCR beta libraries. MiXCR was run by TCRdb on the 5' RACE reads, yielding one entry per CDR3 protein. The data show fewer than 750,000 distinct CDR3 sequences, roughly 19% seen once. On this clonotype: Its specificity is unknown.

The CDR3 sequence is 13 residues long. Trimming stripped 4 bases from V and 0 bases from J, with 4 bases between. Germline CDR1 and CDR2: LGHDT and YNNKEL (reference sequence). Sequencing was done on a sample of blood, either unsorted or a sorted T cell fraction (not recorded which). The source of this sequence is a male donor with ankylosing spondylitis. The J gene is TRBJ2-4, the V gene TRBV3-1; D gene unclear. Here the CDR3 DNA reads TGTGCCAGCAGCCCTCGAGCCAAAAACATTCAGTACTTC. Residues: CASSPRAKNIQYF.